The clone carrying this T cell receptor (beta chain) was detected only a few times. This sample was included in a study of shared clonotypes between healthy human individuals. The germline CDR1 and CDR2 sequences are MNHEY and SVGAGI. The V end was cut by 6 bases, the J end by 5 bases, with 16 bases between. The CDR3 loop spans 14 amino acids. TCRdb's table, derived via immunoSEQ multiplex PCR, lists solely in-frame clones and lacks some. The profile covers around 600,000 clones, with approximately 95% appearing a single time and approximately 0.11% taken by the ten largest. Cells designated naive CD8 were CD45RO-negative and were positively selected for CCR7, with terminally differentiated effector memory CD45RA+ cells excluded.

Sequences were obtained from naive CD8+ T cells sorted from blood. This receptor was obtained from a woman aged 25 to 39 in good health. The V gene is TRBV6-5, the J gene TRBJ1-1; the D is unclear. The CDR3 here is CASSLRPRGTEAFF. CDR3 DNA: TGTGCCAGCAGCCTCCGGCCGCGGGGAACTGAAGCTTTCTTT.